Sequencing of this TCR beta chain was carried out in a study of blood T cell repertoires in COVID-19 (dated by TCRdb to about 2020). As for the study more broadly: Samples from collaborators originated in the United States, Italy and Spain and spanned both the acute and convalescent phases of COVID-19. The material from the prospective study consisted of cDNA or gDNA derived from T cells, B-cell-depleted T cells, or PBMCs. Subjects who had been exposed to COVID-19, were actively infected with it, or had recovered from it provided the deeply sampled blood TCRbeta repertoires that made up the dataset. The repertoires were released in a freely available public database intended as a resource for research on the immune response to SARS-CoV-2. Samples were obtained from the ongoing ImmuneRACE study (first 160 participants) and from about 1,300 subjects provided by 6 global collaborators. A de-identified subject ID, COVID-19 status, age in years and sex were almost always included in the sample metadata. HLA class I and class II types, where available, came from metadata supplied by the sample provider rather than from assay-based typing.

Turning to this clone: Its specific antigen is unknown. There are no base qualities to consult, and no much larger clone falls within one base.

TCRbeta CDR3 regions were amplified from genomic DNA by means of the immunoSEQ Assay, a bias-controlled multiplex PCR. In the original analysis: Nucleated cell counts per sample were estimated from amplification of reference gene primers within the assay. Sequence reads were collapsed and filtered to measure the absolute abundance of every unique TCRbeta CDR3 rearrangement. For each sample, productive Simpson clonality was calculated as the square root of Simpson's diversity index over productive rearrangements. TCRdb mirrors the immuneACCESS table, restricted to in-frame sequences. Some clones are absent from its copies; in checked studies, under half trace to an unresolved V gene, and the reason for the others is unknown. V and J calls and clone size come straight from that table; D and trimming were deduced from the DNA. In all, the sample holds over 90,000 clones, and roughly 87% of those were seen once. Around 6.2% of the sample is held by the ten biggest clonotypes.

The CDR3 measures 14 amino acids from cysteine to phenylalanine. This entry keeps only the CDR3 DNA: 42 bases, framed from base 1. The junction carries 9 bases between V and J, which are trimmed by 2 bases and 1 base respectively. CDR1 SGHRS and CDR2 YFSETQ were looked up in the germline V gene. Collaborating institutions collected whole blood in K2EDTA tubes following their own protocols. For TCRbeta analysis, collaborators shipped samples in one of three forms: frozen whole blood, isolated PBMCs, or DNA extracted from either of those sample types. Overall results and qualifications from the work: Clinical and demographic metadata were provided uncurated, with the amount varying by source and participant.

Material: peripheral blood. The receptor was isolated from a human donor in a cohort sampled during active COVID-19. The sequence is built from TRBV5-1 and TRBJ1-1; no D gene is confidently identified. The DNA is TGCGCCAGCAGCTTATCCGTTCCGAACACTGAAGCTTTCTTT. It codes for CASSLSVPNTEAFF.